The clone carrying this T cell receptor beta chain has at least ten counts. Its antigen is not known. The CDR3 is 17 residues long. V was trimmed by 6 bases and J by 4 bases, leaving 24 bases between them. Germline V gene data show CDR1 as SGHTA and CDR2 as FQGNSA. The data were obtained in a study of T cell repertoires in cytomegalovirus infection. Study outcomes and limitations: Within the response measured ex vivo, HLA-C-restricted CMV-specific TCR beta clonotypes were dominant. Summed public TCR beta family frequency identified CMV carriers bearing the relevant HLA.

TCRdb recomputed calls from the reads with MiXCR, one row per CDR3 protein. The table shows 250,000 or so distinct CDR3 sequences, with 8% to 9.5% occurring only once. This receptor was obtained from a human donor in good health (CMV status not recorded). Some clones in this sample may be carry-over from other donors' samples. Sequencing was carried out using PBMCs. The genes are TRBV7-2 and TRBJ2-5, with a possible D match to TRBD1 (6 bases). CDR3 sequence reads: CASSRPMGAPRPETQYF. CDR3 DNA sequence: TGTGCCAGCAGTCGCCCAATGGGGGCCCCTCGGCCAGAGACCCAGTACTTC.